A selection of T cell receptor beta chains follows, all from one sample in a study of shared clonotypes between healthy human individuals. TCRdb's table, derived via immunoSEQ multiplex PCR, lists solely in-frame clones and lacks some. Of some 2,500,000 clones detected, 93% appear once; the ten largest clones hold 0.36%. The specimen was naive CD4+ T cells from PBMCs. All receptors come from a man in his late teens or twenties in good health. Some clones in this sample may be carry-over from other donors' samples. Each CDR3 is given with its conserved first and last residue. D genes are given only for firm matches. Expanded clones get a size class; other rows say once, few or many, or leave the size out.

J gene | V gene | D gene | clone size | CDR3 DNA | CDR3 protein
TRBJ2-5 | TRBV5-5 | NA | NA | TGTGCCAGCAGCCCAGGAGGGGCCAAAGAGACCCAGTACTTC | CASSPGGAKETQYF
TRBJ2-5 | TRBV29-1 | NA | NA | TGCAGCGTTGGACCACAAGAGACCCAGTACTTC | CSVGPQETQYF
TRBJ2-1 | TRBV11-2 | NA | NA | TGTGCCAGCAGCTTACGAATCAGGGGGGACCGGTTCTTC | CASSLRIRGDRFF
TRBJ1-5 | TRBV18 | TRBD1 | NA | TGTGCCAGCTCACCGTTAGGACAGGGAGGGAATCAGCCCCAGCATTTT | CASSPLGQGGNQPQHF
TRBJ1-4 | TRBV5-1 | NA | NA | TGCGCCAGCAGCTTGGTATCAGGGGCTAATGAAAAACTGTTTTTT | CASSLVSGANEKLFF
TRBJ2-7 | TRBV11-2 | NA | NA | TGTGCCAGCAGCCTCGTTGGGGCCGGGAACTACGAGCAGTACTTC | CASSLVGAGNYEQYF
TRBJ2-1 | TRBV6-4 | TRBD2 | NA | TGTGCCAGCAGACTAGCGGCTTCCTACAATGAGCAGTTCTTC | CASRLAASYNEQFF
TRBJ1-1 | TRBV5-1 | NA | NA | TGCGCCAGCAGCTTGGTTGGAGGGGCCGCTGAAGCTTTCTTT | CASSLVGGAAEAFF
TRBJ2-3 | TRBV29-1 | TRBD2 | NA | TGCAGCGTTGACCGATTGGGGGAGGGCGCAGATACGCAGTATTTT | CSVDRLGEGADTQYF
TRBJ2-7 | TRBV6-5 | TRBD1 | NA | TGTGCCAGCAGTTTTGGGACAGGGGGCAAGTACGAGCAGTACTTC | CASSFGTGGKYEQYF
TRBJ2-1 | TRBV5-1 | TRBD1 | NA | TGCGCCAGCAGCTTGCGCCCAGGGGGCTCCTACAATGAGCAGTTCTTC | CASSLRPGGSYNEQFF
TRBJ2-7 | TRBV30 | NA | once | TGTGCCTGGAGTCGCCTAAGAGGCGAGCAGTACTTC | CAWSRLRGEQYF
TRBJ2-6 | TRBV15 | TRBD2 | NA | TGTGCCACCAGCAGAGTGGGAGTAGCGGGAGGACTTGGGGCCAACGTCCTGACTTTC | CATSRVGVAGGLGANVLTF
TRBJ2-7 | TRBV19 | TRBD2 | NA | TGTGCCAGTAGTATCGGGACTAGCGGACTGTCCTACGAGCAGTACTTC | CASSIGTSGLSYEQYF
TRBJ2-4 | TRBV28 | TRBD2 | NA | TGTGCCAGCAGGGGACTACCCAGGGATCAGTACTTC | CASRGLPRDQYF
TRBJ1-1 | TRBV18 | NA | NA | TGTGCCAGCTCACCGCAGAACACTGAAGCTTTCTTT | CASSPQNTEAFF
TRBJ2-1 | TRBV7-9 | TRBD1 | NA | TGTGCCATCAACCTCGGGACAGGGGGACACAATGAGCAGTTCTTC | CAINLGTGGHNEQFF
TRBJ2-5 | TRBV6-1 | NA | NA | TGTGCCAGCAGTGAACAGGACTACCAGACGGCCCAGTACTTC | CASSEQDYQTAQYF
TRBJ2-3 | TRBV27 | NA | NA | TGTGCCAGCAGCCTACTTCGGGGGAGAAATACGCAGTATTTT | CASSLLRGRNTQYF
TRBJ2-7 | TRBV6-1 | NA | NA | TGTGCCACGGGGCTAAGATACGAGCAGTACTTC | CATGLRYEQYF
TRBJ1-1 | TRBV6-5 | NA | NA | TGTGCCAGCAGTTACCAACCGCTGGTGAACACTGAAGCTTTCTTT | CASSYQPLVNTEAFF
TRBJ1-1 | TRBV9 | TRBD1 | NA | TGTGCCAGCAGCGTCGACAGGGAGTACACTGAAGCTTTCTTT | CASSVDREYTEAFF
TRBJ1-4 | TRBV7-9 | TRBD1 | once | TGTGCCAGCAGCATATCACAGGGGACTAATGAAAAACTGTTTTTT | CASSISQGTNEKLFF
TRBJ2-7 | TRBV5-1 | NA | NA | TGCGCCAGCAGCTTGGCCGGGACTTCCGGCGAGCAGTACTTC | CASSLAGTSGEQYF
TRBJ2-7 | TRBV7-2 | TRBD1 | NA | TGTGCCAGCAGCGAAACAGGGGACCGCTACGAGCAGTACTTC | CASSETGDRYEQYF
TRBJ2-2 | TRBV11-2 | NA | NA | TGTGCCAGCAGCCCTCTCTGGGATACCGGGGAGCTGTTTTTT | CASSPLWDTGELFF
TRBJ2-5 | TRBV4-2 | TRBD1 | NA | TGTGCCAGCAGCCAAGATAATCGGGGGACAGGGAAAGCTCGGGAGACCCAGTACTTC | CASSQDNRGTGKARETQYF
TRBJ1-5 | TRBV18 | TRBD1 | few | TGTGCCAGCTCACCGGGACAGGATAGCAATCAGCCCCAGCATTTT | CASSPGQDSNQPQHF
TRBJ2-3 | TRBV5-6 | NA | NA | TGTGCCAGCAGCTTGGACGATTGGGGTAGCACAGATACGCAGTATTTT | CASSLDDWGSTDTQYF
TRBJ1-5 | TRBV10-3 | TRBD1 | NA | TGTGCCATCAGGGGACAGGGGGCGAATCAGCCCCAGCATTTT | CAIRGQGANQPQHF
TRBJ1-1 | TRBV6-6 | NA | NA | TGTGCCAGCAGGGACCGGGCCCGATCGAACACTGAAGCTTTCTTT | CASRDRARSNTEAFF
TRBJ2-1 | TRBV9 | TRBD2 | NA | TGTGCCAGCAGCGCAGGGACTAGCGCCTGGGAGCAGTTCTTC | CASSAGTSAWEQFF
TRBJ2-2 | TRBV6-5 | NA | NA | TGTGCCAGCAGTTACTCGATAGCGCGGGGCACCGGGGAGCTGTTTTTT | CASSYSIARGTGELFF
TRBJ1-5 | TRBV2 | NA | NA | TGTGCCAGCAGTGAAGCGCCCACGGGCGGGCAGCCCCAGCATTTT | CASSEAPTGGQPQHF
TRBJ2-7 | TRBV30 | TRBD1 | NA | TGTGCCTGGAGTGGCGGTTTGGACAGGTCCTACGAGCAGTACTTC | CAWSGGLDRSYEQYF
TRBJ1-2 | TRBV5-4 | TRBD1 | NA | TGTGCCAGCAGCTTGGTGGCAGGGGGTTATGGCTACACCTTC | CASSLVAGGYGYTF
TRBJ2-5 | TRBV19 | NA | NA | TGTGCCAGTAGTATGCGGCAGGCGGGGGAGACCCAGTACTTC | CASSMRQAGETQYF
TRBJ2-3 | TRBV9 | NA | NA | TGTGCCAGCAGCCCGAGGGGGAGCACAGATACGCAGTATTTT | CASSPRGSTDTQYF
TRBJ2-5 | TRBV19 | NA | NA | TGTGCCAGTAGTATAAGAGAAGAGACCCAGTACTTC | CASSIREETQYF
TRBJ2-7 | TRBV7-8 | TRBD2 | NA | TGTGCCAGCAGCTTAGATACGACGACTAGCGGCTACGAGCAGTACTTC | CASSLDTTTSGYEQYF
TRBJ2-3 | TRBV10-3 | NA | NA | TGTGCCATCAGTGATCCAGATACGCAGTATTTT | CAISDPDTQYF
TRBJ1-1 | TRBV7-2 | NA | NA | TGTGCCAGCAGCCCACTGACAGGAGTGGCTGAAGCTTTCTTT | CASSPLTGVAEAFF
TRBJ2-1 | TRBV27 | NA | NA | TGTGCCAGCAGGCAGGGGAGGATTGAGCAGTTCTTC | CASRQGRIEQFF
TRBJ1-2 | TRBV2 | NA | NA | TGTGCCAGCAGTGAATGGGGGGAAGGCTACACCTTC | CASSEWGEGYTF
TRBJ2-1 | TRBV9 | NA | NA | TGTGCCAGCAGCCTTGCTGGGGGACTCTACAATGAGCAGTTCTTC | CASSLAGGLYNEQFF
TRBJ2-7 | TRBV28 | NA | NA | TGTGCCAGCAGTCCGAGGGACGAGCAGTACTTC | CASSPRDEQYF
TRBJ1-1 | TRBV28 | NA | NA | TGTGCCAGCAGTAACGCTAAGGGCACTGAAGCTTTCTTT | CASSNAKGTEAFF
TRBJ1-5 | TRBV5-8 | NA | NA | TGTGCCAGCAGCTTGCGGGGGCGCGAGGGCAATCAGCCCCAGCATTTT | CASSLRGREGNQPQHF
TRBJ2-1 | TRBV27 | NA | NA | TGTGCCAGCAGCTCCTGGGGCGCCGACAATGAGCAGTTCTTC | CASSSWGADNEQFF
TRBJ2-1 | TRBV29-1 | TRBD1 | NA | TGCAGCGTGGGGACAGGGGGCAATGAGCAGTTCTTC | CSVGTGGNEQFF
TRBJ1-4 | TRBV28 | NA | NA | TGTGCCAGCAGTCCCATCCACAGGGTGCGAAATGAAAAACTGTTTTTT | CASSPIHRVRNEKLFF
TRBJ2-5 | TRBV6-4 | NA | NA | TGTGCCAGCAGTGATCAGGGGGGGAAGACCCAGTACTTC | CASSDQGGKTQYF
TRBJ2-4 | TRBV5-5 | TRBD2 | NA | TGTGCCAGCAGCTTTGCGGGGGGCATTCAGTACTTC | CASSFAGGIQYF
TRBJ2-7 | TRBV6-1 | TRBD2 | once | TGTGCCAGCAGTGAAACCCCCCACGGGAGGGCGGGATACGAGCAGTACTTC | CASSETPHGRAGYEQYF